This is a list of T cell receptor beta chains from one sample in a study of T-cell reconstitution after alpha-beta-depleted transplantation in children. TCRdb re-called the PCR reads with MiXCR, one entry per CDR3 protein. The sample contains 150,000 to 250,000 distinct CDR3 sequences, more than 14% of which appear only once. The sample consisted of PBMCs from the stem cell graft donor, taken from the stem cell graft. The receptors derive from a human donor who donated a stem cell graft to a child with acute lymphoblastic leukemia. CDR3s include the opening cysteine and the closing phenylalanine or tryptophan. D genes are given only for firm matches. Size tells how often a clone was seen (once, few, many) or the class of an expanded clone, and some rows leave it out.

J,V,size,D,length,DNA,CDR3
TRBJ2-3,TRBV10-3,many,TRBD1,16,TGTGCCATCAGCGCTTCCGGACAGGGGGTCTCAGATACGCAGTATTTT,CAISASGQGVSDTQYF
TRBJ2-7,TRBV19,many,NA,14,TGTGCCAGTAGTACGTCTGTAGGGTCCTACGAGCAGTACTTC,CASSTSVGSYEQYF
TRBJ2-1,TRBV12-3/TRBV12-4,many,NA,15,TGTGCCAGCAGTCGCCGGGTAGCGGAGTACAATGAGCAGTTCTTC,CASSRRVAEYNEQFF
TRBJ2-7,TRBV29-1,many,NA,15,TGCAGCGTTGAAGTCTCCGGGACGATCCTAGACGAGCAGTACTTC,CSVEVSGTILDEQYF
TRBJ2-3,TRBV29-1,many,NA,13,TGCAGCGTTGAACACGGATCAGGAGATACGCAGTATTTT,CSVEHGSGDTQYF
TRBJ1-1,TRBV20-1,many,NA,14,TGCAGTGCTGCCTTAGGGGGGATGAACACTGAAGCTTTCTTT,CSAALGGMNTEAFF
TRBJ2-1,TRBV28,many,NA,15,TGTGCCAGCAGTTTAGAGCCAAGCTCCTACAATGAGCAGTTCTTC,CASSLEPSSYNEQFF
TRBJ2-3,TRBV4-1,many,NA,16,TGCGCCAGCAGCCGCCAGGGCGGGGCTAGCACAGATACGCAGTATTTT,CASSRQGGASTDTQYF
TRBJ2-7,TRBV7-9,NA,NA,13,TGTGCCAGCAGCCGTGAACTTGCCTACGAGCAGTACTTC,CASSRELAYEQYF
TRBJ2-1,TRBV10-1,NA,TRBD2,14,TGCGCCACCAGGACTAGCGGGAACTACAATGAGCAGTTCTTC,CATRTSGNYNEQFF